Shown below are 24 T cell receptor beta chains from a single sample sequenced in a study of regulatory T cells in long-lasting Graves disease. Sample time point: newly diagnosed GD, antithyroid drugs for less than 3 months. From RNA extracted from PBMCs, the TCR library was made. Building of the TCR beta libraries involved iRepertoire HTBI primers and Arm-PCR of CDR3 regions. MiXCR, applied by TCRdb to the multiplex PCR reads, yields one record per CDR3 protein. The sample includes 250,000 or so distinct CDR3 sequences, around 18% of them seen just once. The sample was also linked to a second study, of T cells in Graves' hyperthyroidism and ophthalmopathy.

Material: peripheral blood mononuclear cells (PBMCs), obtained at new diagnosis, from a patient treated with antithyroid drugs. These receptor sequences come from a woman aged 25 to 45 with Graves disease.

Only a few counts were recorded for this clonotype. The chain is built from TRBV18 and TRBJ1-2, with TRBD1 matching over 8 bases. The CDR3 consists of 15 residues. With V trimmed by 3 bases and J by 6 bases, 9 bases remained unmatched. The germline CDR1 and CDR2 sequences are KGHSH and LQKENI. CDR3 region: CASSPTRGRKDGYTF. The CDR3 region has the DNA TGTGCCAGCTCACCTACCAGGGGGCGCAAGGATGGCTACACCTTC.

Many counts were recorded for this clonotype. The V gene is TRBV3-1, the J gene TRBJ2-1, with 9 bases that match TRBD1. Germline V gives CDR1 LGHDT, CDR2 YNNKEL (reference sequence). The CDR3 length is 13 residues. With V trimmed by 8 bases and J by 2 bases, 1 base remained unmatched. CDR3 nucleotides: TGTGCCAGCGGACAGGGGCCCTACAATGAGCAGTTCTTC. This sequence encodes CASGQGPYNEQFF.

This clonotype was detected ten times or more. The chain has TRBV12-3 or TRBV12-4 and TRBJ1-2, with D possibly matching TRBD1 (5 bases). Trimming took 1 base from V and 1 from J, leaving 7 bases between them. The CDR3 extends over 14 amino acids. For the CDR3, the DNA is TGTGCCAGCAGTTTAGACAGGATTAACTATGGCTACACCTTC. Translating gives CASSLDRINYGYTF.

This clonotype appeared many times. The rearrangement uses TRBV5-1 and TRBJ2-5; D may be TRBD1 or TRBD2 (5 bases each). The CDR3 has 15 residues. Germline V CDR1 and CDR2: SGHRS, YFSETQ. V was cut by 2 bases and J by 2 bases, with 13 bases left in between. Here the CDR3 reads CASSFTGTPQETQYF. The CDR3 DNA reads as TGCGCCAGCAGCTTCACTGGGACCCCACAAGAGACCCAGTACTTC.

This clonotype appeared a few times. The rearrangement uses TRBV9 and TRBJ2-7; 9 bases match TRBD1. This CDR3 is 15 amino acids long. Germline CDR1 SGDLS, CDR2 YYNGEE. V shed 4 bases, J shed 4 bases, and the junction held 9 bases outside the gene matches. The DNA for the CDR3 is TGTGCCAGCAGCCTCCAGGGACAGGGAATTTACGAGCAGTACTTC. Translated: CASSLQGQGIYEQYF.

This clonotype has a count of ten or more. This chain uses TRBV20-1 with TRBJ1-5; 12 nucleotides line up with TRBD1. This CDR3 region has 14 residues. Germline CDR1 DFQATT, CDR2 SNEGSKA (reference sequence). V shed 3 bases, J shed 5 bases, and the junction held 2 bases outside the gene matches. CDR3 sequence reads: CSARGTGGYQPQHF. Written as DNA, the CDR3 is TGCAGTGCTAGGGGGACAGGGGGCTATCAGCCCCAGCATTTT.

The sample holds many counts of this clonotype. The V gene is TRBV24-1, the J gene TRBJ2-7; 9 bases align to TRBD1. CDR3 length: 13 amino acids. The junction had 3 bases not matched to a gene; V was cut back by 5 bases and J by 5 bases. Germline V lookup: CDR1 KGHDR, CDR2 SFDVKD. The DNA for the CDR3 is TGTGCCACCAGTGCGGGACAGGGCCACGAGCAGTACTTC. This gives the protein CATSAGQGHEQYF.

At least ten counts were recorded for this clonotype. V gene TRBV12-3 or TRBV12-4 combines with J gene TRBJ2-3; D gene unclear. Trimming pared 6 bases from V and 8 bases from J, leaving 12 bases between. The CDR3 sequence is 12 residues long. This chain's CDR3 is CASRRQLGTQYF. The CDR3 region has the DNA TGTGCCAGCAGGCGCCAATTAGGTACGCAGTATTTT.

Ten or more counts support this clonotype. The chain employs TRBV12-5 and TRBJ2-1; 7 bases are a match to TRBD2. This CDR3 region has 12 residues. CDR1 is LGHNT, CDR2 FRNRAP, per germline. The V segment lost 7 bases and the J segment 10 bases; nucleotides outside the gene matches: 7. The CDR3 nucleotides read TGTGCTAGTGCCAGGAGCGGGGCGGAGCAGTTCTTC. Amino acid sequence: CASARSGAEQFF. The variable domain in full, with the rest retrieved from reference TRBV12-5 and TRBJ2-1, is DARVTQTPRHKVTEMGQEVTMRCQPILGHNTVFWYRQTMMQGLELLAYFRNRAPLDDSGMPKDRFSAEMPDATLATLKIQPSEPRDSAVYFCASARSGAEQFFGPGTRLTVL.

This clonotype was observed many times. The chain is built from TRBV7-6 and TRBJ2-3; no clear D gene. The CDR3 sequence is 12 residues long. Germline CDR1 and CDR2: SGHVS and FNYEAQ. V dropped 5 bases and J dropped 5 bases, with 8 bases sitting between them. The CDR3 sequence is CASSSSIDTQYF. For the CDR3, the DNA is TGTGCCAGCAGCAGCTCAATAGATACGCAGTATTTT.

This clonotype was counted many times. The chain is built from TRBV29-1 and TRBJ1-5; 8 nucleotides align to TRBD1. The CDR3 has 16 residues. Germline CDR1 is SQVTM and CDR2 is ANQGSEA. V lost 1 base, J lost 0 bases, and 5 bases stayed unmatched. The CDR3 DNA reads TGCAGCGTTGAAGGCTCCAGGGGGCATAGCAATCAGCCCCAGCATTTT. As protein: CSVEGSRGHSNQPQHF.

As to this clonotype: This may be a read error, as it is one base from a much larger clone. The chain links TRBV5-1 to TRBJ2-1; weak D call: TRBD1 (6 bases). Germline-derived CDR1 and CDR2 are SGHRS and YFSETQ. The CDR3 extends over 15 amino acids. CDR3 in amino acids: CASSFNRERYNEQFF. The CDR3 DNA is TGTGCCAGCAGCTTCAACAGGGAGCGATATAATGAGCAGTTCTTC. Together with reference TRBV5-1 and TRBJ2-1, the CDR3 gives the full variable domain: KAGVTQTPRYLIKTRGQQVTLSCSPISGHRSVSWYQQTPGQGLQFLFEYFSETQRNKGNFPGRFSGRQFSNSRSEMNVSTLELGDSALYLCASSFNRERYNEQFFGPGTRLTVL.

This clonotype was picked up many times. The rearrangement uses TRBV12-3 or TRBV12-4 and TRBJ2-2; 9 bases agree with TRBD1. CDR3 size: 15 residues. V lost 6 bases to trimming and J lost 6 bases; unmatched junction nucleotides: 8. CDR3 sequence (DNA): TGTGCCAGCAGACCACAGGGGGCGCTTTCCGGGGAGCTGTTTTTT. Its protein product is CASRPQGALSGELFF.

This clonotype was counted ten times or more. This sequence joins TRBV2 and TRBJ1-3, with 7 bases lining up with TRBD1. With V trimmed by 5 bases and J by 4 bases, 5 bases remained unmatched. The germline V gene encodes CDR1 SNHLY and CDR2 FYNNEI. The CDR3 length is 14 residues. CDR3 sequence (DNA): TGTGCCAGCAGTTTGACAGGGCCAGGAAACACCATATATTTT. It specifies CASSLTGPGNTIYF.

Many counts were recorded for this clonotype. At one end the junction does not follow the germline gene, possibly because of a read error. The chain is built from TRBV5-1 and TRBJ1-1, with D maybe TRBD1 (5 bases). CDR3 length: 15 residues. Germline V CDR1 and CDR2: SGHRS, YFSETQ. The CDR3 DNA is TGTGCCAGCAGCTTGGGTTTCGGGACGAACACTGAAGCTTTCTTT. Its translation: CASSLGFGTNTEAFF.

With respect to this clonotype: Mismatch with germline at one junction end may stem from a read error. This chain links TRBV28 with TRBJ1-3; possibly TRBD1 for D (6 bases). Germline V gene lookup returns CDR1 MDHEN and CDR2 SYDVKM. The CDR3 is 13 residues long. CDR3 sequence: CASRRDMGSTIYF. In nucleotides, the CDR3 is TGTGCCAGCAGGCGGGACATGGGAAGCACCATATATTTT.

This clonotype was found many times. The chain combines TRBV15 with TRBJ1-2, with D maybe TRBD1 (6 bases). The V gene's germline CDR1 is LNHNV and CDR2 YYDKDF (reference sequence). The V and J ends lost 8 bases and 4 bases respectively, with 23 bases between them. This CDR3 contains 16 residues. The CDR3: CATGHLSAGVGYGYTF. The CDR3 coding sequence is TGTGCCACCGGCCATTTATCGGCAGGGGTGGGCTATGGCTACACCTTC.

There are a few counts of this clonotype. A much more abundant neighbour one base away suggests this may be a read error. V is TRBV3-1 and J is TRBJ2-7, with TRBD1 as a possible D gene (6 bases). The CDR3 has 15 residues. The germline gives CDR1 LGHDT, CDR2 YNNKEL (reference sequence). CDR3 loop: CANSQIGQPPYEQYF. Written as DNA, the CDR3 is TGTGCCAACAGCCAGATCGGACAGCCCCCCTACGAGCAGTACTTC.

This clonotype showed up many times. The CDR3 loop reads CASSHGPRSYEQYF. The CDR3 bases are TGTGCCAGCTCCCATGGTCCTAGATCCTACGAGCAGTACTTC. The chain uses TRBV11-1 and TRBJ2-7; D gene uncertain. Trimming took 8 bases from V and 1 from J, leaving 15 bases between them. The CDR3 is 14 amino acids. The germline V gene has CDR1 SGHAT and CDR2 FQDESV (reference sequence).

This chain uses TRBV7-2 with TRBJ2-7; the match to TRBD2 covers 11 bases. This CDR3 is built from 16 residues. V lost 6 bases, J lost 4 bases, and 11 bases stayed unmatched. Germline CDR1 SGHTA, CDR2 FQGNSA. In DNA, the CDR3 is TGTGCCAGCAGTCTGGGCAGAGTAGCGGGAGGGTACGAGCAGTACTTC. Residues: CASSLGRVAGGYEQYF.

In its sample, this clonotype was seen many times. The CDR3 sequence: CASRLIGRRPTDTQYF. Here the CDR3 DNA reads TGTGCCAGCCGGCTTATAGGGCGGAGACCCACAGATACGCAGTATTTT. The chain is built from TRBV11-2 and TRBJ2-3; D gene uncertain. The CDR3 covers 16 residues. Germline V CDR1 and CDR2: SGHAT, FQNNGV. V lost 8 bases and J lost 2, with 20 bases in between.

On this clonotype itself: A much larger clone differs from this one at a single base, so this may be a read error. The chain uses TRBV11-2 and TRBJ2-1, with D perhaps TRBD2 (5 bases). Germline CDR1 reads SGHAT; CDR2 reads FQNNGV. This CDR3 has 13 amino acids. This chain's CDR3 is CASSLGTLNEQLF. CDR3 bases: TGTGCCAGCAGCTTAGGGACTCTTAATGAGCAGCTCTTC.

The CDR3 sequence: CASKGTGRFEKLFF. Written as DNA, the CDR3 is TGTGCCAGCAAGGGGACAGGGCGATTTGAAAAACTGTTTTTT. This chain links TRBV12-3 or TRBV12-4 with TRBJ1-4, with 9 bases aligning to TRBD1. The CDR3 loop spans 14 amino acids. Losses at the gene ends were 7 bases for V and 7 bases for J; bases not matched to a gene: 7.

This clonotype showed up many times. The V call is TRBV20-1, the J call TRBJ2-1; D unresolved. The CDR3 loop spans 11 amino acids. In germline, CDR1 is DFQATT, CDR2 SNEGSKA (reference sequence). Trimming pared 2 bases from V and 8 bases from J, leaving 7 bases between. The CDR3 loop reads CSARRAYEQFF. In nucleotides, the CDR3 is TGCAGTGCTAGACGGGCATATGAGCAGTTCTTC.